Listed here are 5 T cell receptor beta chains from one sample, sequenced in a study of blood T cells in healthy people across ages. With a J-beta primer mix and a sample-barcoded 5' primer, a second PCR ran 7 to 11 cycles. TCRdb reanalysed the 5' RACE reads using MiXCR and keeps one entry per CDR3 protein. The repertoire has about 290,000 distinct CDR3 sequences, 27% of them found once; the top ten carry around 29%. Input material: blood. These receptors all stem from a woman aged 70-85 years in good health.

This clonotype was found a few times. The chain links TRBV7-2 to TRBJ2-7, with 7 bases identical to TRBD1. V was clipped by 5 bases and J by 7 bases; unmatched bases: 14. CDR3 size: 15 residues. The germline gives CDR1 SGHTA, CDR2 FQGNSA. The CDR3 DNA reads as TGTGCCAGCAGCACCCCACAGGGGTCATCGTGGGAGCAGTACTTC. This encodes CASSTPQGSSWEQYF.

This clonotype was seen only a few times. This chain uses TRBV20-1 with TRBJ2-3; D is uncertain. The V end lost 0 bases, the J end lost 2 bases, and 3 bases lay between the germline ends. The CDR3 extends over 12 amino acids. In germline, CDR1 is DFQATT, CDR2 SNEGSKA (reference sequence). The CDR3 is CSARDNTDTQYF. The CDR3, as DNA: TGCAGTGCTAGAGACAACACAGATACGCAGTATTTT.

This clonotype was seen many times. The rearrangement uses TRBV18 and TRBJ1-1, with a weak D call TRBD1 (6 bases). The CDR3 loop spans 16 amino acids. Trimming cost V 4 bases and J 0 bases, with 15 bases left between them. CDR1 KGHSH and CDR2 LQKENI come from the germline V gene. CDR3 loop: CASSRAPGVLNTEAFF. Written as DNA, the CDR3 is TGTGCCAGCTCACGGGCGCCAGGGGTTTTGAACACTGAAGCTTTCTTT.

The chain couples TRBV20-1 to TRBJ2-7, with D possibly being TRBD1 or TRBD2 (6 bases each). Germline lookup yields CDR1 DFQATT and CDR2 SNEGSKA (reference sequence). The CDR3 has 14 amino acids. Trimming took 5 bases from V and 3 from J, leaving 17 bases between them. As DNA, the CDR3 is TGCAGTGCTGTCAAACCGGGGGCCAACTACGAGCAGTACTTC. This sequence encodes CSAVKPGANYEQYF.

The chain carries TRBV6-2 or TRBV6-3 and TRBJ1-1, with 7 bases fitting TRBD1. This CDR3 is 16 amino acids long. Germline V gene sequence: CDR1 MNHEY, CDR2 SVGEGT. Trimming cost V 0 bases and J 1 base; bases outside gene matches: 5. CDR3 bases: TGTGCCAGCAGTTACTCAGGGGGCCGGGGGAACACTGAAGCTTTCTTT. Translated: CASSYSGGRGNTEAFF.